Shown below are 27 T cell receptor beta chains from a single sample sequenced in a study of identical twins. TCRdb called the 5' RACE reads again in MiXCR, with one record for every CDR3 protein. Seen here are around 160,000 distinct CDR3 sequences, under 4.5% observed once, and the top ten hold about 7.8%. Sequences were obtained from memory T cells sorted from blood. All receptors come from a man younger than 35 in good health.

This clonotype has a count of ten or more. The chain joins TRBV29-1 to TRBJ2-5, with 8 nucleotides matching TRBD2. The CDR3 consists of 13 residues. The J segment lost 9 bases and the V segment lost 6 bases, leaving 12 bases of the junction unmatched. Germline CDR1 reads SQVTM; CDR2 reads ANQGSEA. CDR3 sequence (DNA): TGCAGCGTCACAATAAAGCGGGAGAGGTCCCAGTACTTC. Residues: CSVTIKRERSQYF.

This clonotype was detected ten times or more. The J gene is TRBJ2-3, the V gene TRBV4-3, with 9 bases lining up with TRBD2. V lost 5 bases, J lost 2 bases, and 8 bases stayed unmatched. The CDR3 contains 16 residues. Per the germline V gene, CDR1 is LGHNA and CDR2 is YSLEER. The CDR3 DNA is TGCGCCAGCAGCTCGCTAGCGGGGAGTTCCACAGATACGCAGTATTTT. As protein: CASSSLAGSSTDTQYF.

This clonotype was observed many times. For the CDR3, the DNA is TGTGCCAGCACTCCAACCAGGGGGACTGAAGCTTTCTTT. This translates into CASTPTRGTEAFF. The J gene is TRBJ1-1, the V gene TRBV6-1; TRBD1 aligns across 7 bases. V trimming: 7 bases; J trimming: 5 bases; junction bases outside the gene matches: 7. The germline gives CDR1 MNHNS, CDR2 SASEGT. The CDR3 spans 13 residues.

This clonotype was recorded at least ten times. The rearrangement joins TRBV18 to TRBJ2-7, with TRBD1 matching over 7 bases. CDR1 and CDR2 from the germline V gene are KGHSH and LQKENI. V lost 6 bases and J lost 4; bases outside the gene matches: 12. This CDR3 comprises 15 residues. CDR3: CASSPRQGTPYEQYV. The DNA of the CDR3 is TGTGCCAGCTCCCCTAGACAGGGAACCCCATACGAGCAGTACGTC.

In its sample, this clonotype was seen many times. V is TRBV12-3 or TRBV12-4 and J is TRBJ2-5, with D possibly matching TRBD1 (5 bases). This CDR3 has 14 amino acids. V dropped 5 bases and J dropped 1 base, with 11 bases sitting between them. The CDR3 region is CASSDTGPQETQYF. The CDR3 nucleotides are TGTGCCAGCAGTGATACAGGCCCCCAAGAGACCCAGTACTTC.

This clonotype was seen many times. CDR3 sequence reads: CASSSLDRGPARETQYF. The CDR3 nucleotides are TGTGCCAGCAGTTCCCTCGACAGGGGGCCCGCGAGAGAGACCCAGTACTTC. The rearrangement uses TRBV28 and TRBJ2-5, with 10 nucleotides matching TRBD1. This CDR3 is 17 amino acids long. The ends lost 4 bases at V and 4 bases at J; junction bases unmatched: 12. The germline V gene has CDR1 MDHEN and CDR2 SYDVKM.

This clonotype was observed at least ten times. The rearrangement links TRBV12-3 or TRBV12-4 to TRBJ2-5, with D perhaps TRBD2 (6 bases). Trimming shortened V by 4 bases and J by 5 bases, and 8 bases separated the two germline ends. There are 12 residues in the CDR3. The CDR3 loop is CASSYGGETQYF. The CDR3 DNA sequence: TGTGCCAGCAGTTATGGAGGGGAGACCCAGTACTTC.

This clonotype was seen repeatedly, ten times or more. The V gene is TRBV28, the J gene TRBJ1-1, with D possibly being TRBD1 (5 bases). Germline loops: CDR1 MDHEN, CDR2 SYDVKM. The CDR3 runs to 12 residues. Trimming took off 6 bases at V and 5 bases at J, with 10 bases between the two ends. In DNA form, the CDR3 reads TGTGCCAGCAGGGGGCTCGGGACTGAAGCTTTCTTT. Residues: CASRGLGTEAFF.

This clonotype is medium-sized by share. The rearrangement links TRBV27 to TRBJ1-5; tentative D call: TRBD1 (5 bases). V was shortened by 0 bases and J by 8 bases, with 11 bases between the two germline ends. Germline CDR1 and CDR2: MNHEY and SMNVEV (reference sequence). CDR3 length: 14 amino acids. CDR3 sequence reads: CASSLSMGDKPQHF. CDR3 sequence (DNA): TGTGCCAGCAGTTTATCAATGGGGGATAAGCCCCAGCATTTT.

This clonotype was seen ten or more times. J is TRBJ2-7 and V is TRBV20-1, with a tentative D call TRBD2 (5 bases). The germline V and J ends were trimmed by 4 bases and 4 bases, with 8 bases remaining between them. The CDR3 consists of 11 residues. The germline V gene encodes CDR1 DFQATT and CDR2 SNEGSKA (reference sequence). CDR3 DNA: TGCAGTGCTAAGCGGCCTTACGAGCAGTACTTC. This gives the protein CSAKRPYEQYF.

This clonotype was detected many times. This chain connects TRBV20-1 to TRBJ1-1, with TRBD1 matching over 8 bases. CDR3 size: 13 residues. From germline, CDR1 is DFQATT and CDR2 SNEGSKA (reference sequence). Trimming took 3 bases from V and 3 from J; bases not matched to a gene: 3. As DNA, the CDR3 is TGCAGTGCTAGGGAACAGGGGGACACTGAAGCTTTCTTT. It specifies CSAREQGDTEAFF.

This clonotype was counted many times. This chain connects TRBV5-5 to TRBJ2-7, with 8 bases aligning to TRBD2. V was clipped by 0 bases and J by 2 bases; unmatched bases: 4. Germline CDR1 is SGHKS and CDR2 is YYEKEE (reference sequence). The CDR3 covers 15 residues. Here the CDR3 reads CASSLVASGPYEQYV. The CDR3 coding sequence is TGTGCCAGCAGCTTGGTAGCTAGCGGGCCCTACGAGCAGTACGTC.

Many counts were recorded for this clonotype. The chain joins TRBV29-1 to TRBJ1-4; tentative D call: TRBD1 (6 bases). The CDR3 extends over 13 amino acids. CDR1 is SQVTM and CDR2 is ANQGSEA in the germline V gene. With 7 bases removed from V and 3 bases from J, the gap between germline ends came to 12 bases. In DNA form, the CDR3 reads TGCAGCGGCCGGGACACGTCTAATGAAAAACTGTTTTTT. This sequence encodes CSGRDTSNEKLFF. Based on the CDR3 plus reference TRBV29-1 and TRBJ1-4, the full variable domain is SAVISQKPSRDICQRGTSLTIQCQVDSQVTMMFWYRQQPGQSLTLIATANQGSEATYESGFVIDKFPISRPNLTFSTLTVSNMSPEDSSIYLCSGRDTSNEKLFFGSGTQLSVL.

This clonotype was seen repeatedly, ten times or more. The chain joins TRBV5-1 to TRBJ1-5, with TRBD1 matching over 7 bases. V lost 0 bases to trimming and J lost 4 bases; unmatched junction nucleotides: 4. CDR1 SGHRS and CDR2 YFSETQ come from the germline V gene. The CDR3 is 15 amino acids. CDR3 loop: CASSLGGRGNQPQHF. The CDR3 DNA reads TGCGCCAGCAGCTTGGGAGGCAGGGGGAATCAGCCCCAGCATTTT.

In this sample, this clonotype turned up many times. The V call is TRBV9, the J call TRBJ2-4; either TRBD1 or TRBD2 may fit D (5 bases each). CDR3 length: 14 amino acids. Germline CDR1 reads SGDLS; CDR2 reads YYNGEE. Trimming took off 3 bases at V and 7 bases at J, with 14 bases between the two ends. CDR3 nucleotides: TGTGCCAGCAGCGCAGGGACGGACGGGAACATTCAGTACTTC. It codes for CASSAGTDGNIQYF. Together with reference TRBV9 and TRBJ2-4, the CDR3 gives the full variable domain: DSGVTQTPKHLITATGQRVTLRCSPRSGDLSVYWYQQSLDQGLQFLIQYYNGEERAKGNILERFSAQQFPDLHSELNLSSLELGDSALYFCASSAGTDGNIQYFGAGTRLSVL.

This clonotype was observed many times. V gene TRBV5-1 combines with J gene TRBJ2-5; possible D gene TRBD2, 6 bases. The V end lost 5 bases, the J end lost 5 bases, and 16 bases lay between the germline ends. CDR3 size: 14 residues. Germline V gives CDR1 SGHRS, CDR2 YFSETQ. The CDR3 bases are TGCGCCAGCAGAACGGGAGAGAATGGGGAGACCCAGTACTTC. Protein: CASRTGENGETQYF. The whole variable domain, filled in from reference TRBV5-1 and TRBJ2-5, reads KAGVTQTPRYLIKTRGQQVTLSCSPISGHRSVSWYQQTPGQGLQFLFEYFSETQRNKGNFPGRFSGRQFSNSRSEMNVSTLELGDSALYLCASRTGENGETQYFGPGTRLLVL.

This clonotype has at least ten counts. J is TRBJ2-3 and V is TRBV20-1; D unresolved. The CDR3 has 11 amino acids. V lost 3 bases and J lost 7, with 8 bases in between. Germline V lookup: CDR1 DFQATT, CDR2 SNEGSKA (reference sequence). The CDR3 DNA sequence: TGCAGTGCTAGTATGACAAATACGCAGTATTTT. The encoded protein is CSASMTNTQYF.

This clonotype has at least ten counts. This chain uses TRBV4-1 with TRBJ2-7; 8 nucleotides agree with TRBD1. CDR3 length equals 14 residues. Germline CDR1 MGHRA, CDR2 YSYEKL. V was pared by 1 base and J by 6 bases, with 5 bases of the junction left unmatched. CDR3 nucleotide sequence: TGCGCCAGCAGCCAAGGGACAGGGATTGGCGAGCAGTACGTC. Translating gives CASSQGTGIGEQYV.

The table lists this clonotype with many counts. The chain is built from TRBV3-1 and TRBJ2-1; 9 nucleotides agree with TRBD1. This CDR3 is 15 amino acids long. V lost 3 bases and J lost 8; bases outside the gene matches: 8. CDR1 and CDR2 from the germline V gene are LGHDT and YNNKEL (reference sequence). Here the CDR3 reads CASSHPGQGLHEQFF. DNA of the CDR3: TGTGCCAGCAGCCATCCGGGACAGGGTCTCCATGAGCAGTTCTTC.

As to this clonotype: The junction does not match germline at one end; this may be a read error. The rearrangement uses TRBV7-2 and TRBJ2-1; 12 nucleotides align to TRBD2. Germline assignment: CDR1 SGHTA and CDR2 FQGNSA. This CDR3 has 18 amino acids. CDR3 sequence (DNA): TGTGACAGCAGCTTAGGGCCTAGCGGGAGGGAAAAGTACAATGAGCAGTTCTTC. Its protein is CDSSLGPSGREKYNEQFF.

This clonotype was seen ten or more times. The chain recombines TRBV5-1 with TRBJ2-1, with 14 positions matching TRBD2. This CDR3 is 13 amino acids long. Trimming removed 7 bases from V and 9 bases from J; junction bases left unmatched: 3. Germline-derived CDR1 and CDR2 are SGHRS and YFSETQ. The CDR3 here is CASGTSGSLEQFF. CDR3 DNA sequence: TGCGCCAGCGGGACTAGCGGGAGTCTTGAGCAGTTCTTC.

This clonotype was found many times. V gene TRBV15 combines with J gene TRBJ2-3; a possible D gene is TRBD2 (6 bases). This CDR3 comprises 13 residues. V gave up 7 bases and J gave up 3 bases, with 11 bases separating them. The V gene's germline CDR1 is LNHNV and CDR2 YYDKDF (reference sequence). CDR3 nucleotides: TGTGCCACCACCTCAGGGACTACAGATACGCAGTATTTT. It yields the protein CATTSGTTDTQYF.

This clonotype was seen repeatedly, ten times or more. CDR3 nucleotides: TGCGCCAGCAGCTTGGGGGACAGTACAGCCGGGGAGCTGTTTTTT. This encodes CASSLGDSTAGELFF. The genes are TRBV5-1 and TRBJ2-2, with 7 nucleotides matching TRBD1. Germline V gene lookup returns CDR1 SGHRS and CDR2 YFSETQ. V shed 0 bases and J 6 bases; nucleotides not matched to a gene: 5. There are 15 residues in the CDR3.

This clonotype was found a few times. This rearrangement joins TRBV19 to TRBJ1-2, with a weak D call TRBD1 (5 bases). Trimming removed 3 bases at V and 8 bases at J, with 16 bases between. The germline CDR1 and CDR2 sequences are LNHDA and SQIVND (reference sequence). CDR3 size: 14 residues. In nucleotides, the CDR3 is TGTGCCAGTAGTATCCCCGGGACCCCAAAGGGCTACACCTTC. This encodes CASSIPGTPKGYTF.

The rearrangement joins TRBV30 to TRBJ2-1; D might be TRBD1 or TRBD2, each matching 5 bases. This CDR3 is built from 12 residues. The germline V gene has CDR1 GTSNPN and CDR2 SVGIG (reference sequence). V lost 3 bases, J lost 3 bases, and 6 bases lay in between. The CDR3 DNA is TGTGCCTGGAGGGGGGACTACAATGAGCAGTTCTTC. It is translated as CAWRGDYNEQFF.

This clonotype has a count of ten or more. This chain connects TRBV20-1 to TRBJ1-1; D uncertain. Germline V gene lookup returns CDR1 DFQATT and CDR2 SNEGSKA (reference sequence). The length of the CDR3 is 11 residues. The ends were cut back, 5 bases at V and 2 bases at J, with 6 bases in the middle. The CDR3 is CSARSNTEAFF. In DNA, the CDR3 is TGCAGTGCTCGGTCTAACACTGAAGCTTTCTTT.

Many counts were recorded for this clonotype. The V gene is TRBV5-1, the J gene TRBJ2-5; 7 nucleotides match TRBD1. Looked up from germline, CDR1 is SGHRS and CDR2 is YFSETQ. The CDR3 covers 15 residues. The V and J ends lost 3 bases and 5 bases, in that order; junction bases with no gene match: 10. The CDR3, as DNA: TGCGCCAGCAGCTCGAGACAGGGCAGGTGGGAGACCCAGTACTTC. Translation gives CASSSRQGRWETQYF.